These 11 T cell receptor beta chains were sequenced from one sample in a study of tissue T cells after allogeneic stem cell transplantation. The assay was immunoSEQ multiplex PCR, and TCRdb's table has in-frame clones only and misses some. The profile shows a few thousand clones, about 43% of them singletons. The time point: mouse harvest day 14 after allogeneic transplant. The graft held 10^6 splenic CD5+ T cells and 10^7 T-cell-depleted bone marrow cells. The specimen was gut tissue. Receptors were obtained from a female BALB/c mouse given C57BL/6 T cells with graft-versus-host disease after an allogeneic hematopoietic cell transplant.

This clone was seen more than once but under ten times. Each gene name is a mouse one. The read comes to an end 1 residue before the CDR3 does, leaving the germline J gene to fill in the end. This chain uses TRBV26 with TRBJ1-4; possibly TRBD1 for D (5 bases). This CDR3 contains 13 residues. The V end was cut by 7 bases, the J end by 3 bases, with 9 bases between. CDR1 KGHPV and CDR2 FQNQEV come from the germline V gene (reference sequence). The covered CDR3 bases are TGTGCCAGCACCGAAGGGGCCAACGAAAGATTATTT. It specifies CASTEGANERLF. From start to end, the CDR3 is CASTEGANERLFF.

This clone was detected a few times. The genes and germline here are from mouse. The read terminates 1 residue before the CDR3 end, so the remaining end is supplied by the germline J gene. The chain uses TRBV26 and TRBJ1-6, with TRBD1 identical over 7 bases. TRBJ1-6 is an ORF, with its function uncertain. Trimming cost V 2 bases and J 6 bases; bases outside gene matches: 4. Germline lookup yields CDR1 KGHPV and CDR2 FQNQEV (reference sequence). CDR3 size: 15 residues. CDR3 DNA (partial): TGTGCCAGCAGTCTGACAGGGGAGGGTAATTCGCCCCTCTAC. It specifies CASSLTGEGNSPLY. The CDR3, in full, reads CASSLTGEGNSPLYF.

About this clone itself: Gene names and germline match the mouse. The CDR3 goes on 1 residue after the read ends, and that part is filled in from the germline J gene. The chain links TRBV3 to TRBJ1-3; D not resolved. The CDR3 length is 14 residues. In germline, CDR1 is SNHLY, CDR2 FYNGKV (reference sequence). The V end was cut by 4 bases, the J end by 0 bases, with 7 bases between. The chain's CDR3 is CASSSDNSGNTLYF. The CDR3 bases that were read are TGTGCCAGCAGCTCCGACAATTCTGGAAATACGCTCTAT.

With regard to this clone: Mouse gene names apply. The read ends 1 residue shy of where the CDR3 ends; the end is completed using the germline J gene. V and J are TRBV3 and TRBJ2-4; D gene unclear. CDR1 SNHLY and CDR2 FYNGKV come from the germline V gene (reference sequence). The length of the CDR3 is 13 residues. Deletions cut 3 bases from V and 3 bases from J, with 7 bases between. The CDR3 loop reads CASSLGGQNTLYF. The sequenced part of the CDR3 DNA is TGTGCCAGCAGCTTGGGCGGACAAAACACCTTGTAC.

This clone was counted a few times. Each gene name is a mouse one. Incomplete CDR3 DNA: TGTGCCAGCAGTCTGACAGGGGGCTTTGCAGAAACGCTGTAT. This codes for CASSLTGGFAETLY. The whole CDR3 region reads CASSLTGGFAETLYF. This chain joins TRBV26 and TRBJ2-3; 9 bases match TRBD1. Read data end 1 residue before the CDR3 end; the end is taken from the germline J gene. This CDR3 region has 15 residues. Germline trimming cut 2 bases from V and 2 bases from J; bases unmatched to any gene: 2. The germline CDR1 and CDR2 sequences are KGHPV and FQNQEV (reference sequence).

This clone was seen more than once but under ten times. Each gene name is a mouse one. The read ends 1 residue shy of where the CDR3 ends; the end is completed using the germline J gene. The chain has TRBV26 and TRBJ2-1, with no clear D. The CDR3 runs to 13 residues. CDR1 and CDR2 from the germline V gene are KGHPV and FQNQEV (reference sequence). V was trimmed by 2 bases and J by 3 bases, leaving 5 bases between them. The CDR3 spells CASSLDIYAEQFF. The covered CDR3 bases are TGTGCCAGCAGTCTGGACATCTATGCTGAGCAGTTC.

By proportion, this clone is medium-sized. The gene names given are mouse names. The read terminates 1 residue ahead of where the CDR3 ends, so the germline J gene completes it. The chain is built from TRBV26 and TRBJ2-7; unclear D gene. CDR1 is KGHPV and CDR2 is FQNQEV in the germline V gene (reference sequence). This CDR3 comprises 11 residues. Trimming removed 2 bases at V and 7 bases at J, with 6 bases between. The CDR3 spells CASSLGDEQYF. The CDR3 bases that were read are TGTGCCAGCAGTCTGGGAGACGAACAGTAC.

Judged by abundance, this clone is medium-sized (0.01 to 0.1%). The gene names given are mouse names. The CDR3 bases that were read are TGTGCCAGCAGTAGGGACAGTTATGCTGAGCAGTTC. Translation gives CASSRDSYAEQF. The CDR3 in its entirety is CASSRDSYAEQFF. The J gene is TRBJ2-1, the V gene TRBV26, with 7 bases that match TRBD1. The missing CDR3 end, 1 residue past where the read stops, is filled in from the germline J gene. The V gene end was trimmed by 5 bases and the J gene end by 4 bases; junction bases not matched to a gene: 2. The germline V gene encodes CDR1 KGHPV and CDR2 FQNQEV (reference sequence). The CDR3 loop spans 13 amino acids. The complete variable domain, with remaining parts taken from reference TRBV26 and TRBJ2-1, reads NSKVIQTPRYLVKGQGQKAKMRCIPEKGHPVVFWYQQNKNNEFKFLINFQNQEVLQQIDMTEKRFSAECPSNSPCSLEIQSSEAGDSALYLCASSRDSYAEQFFGPGTRLTVL.

Concerning this clone itself: Genes and germline come from the mouse. The CDR3 end is not reached by the read, which stops 1 residue before it; the germline J gene fills it in. This chain connects TRBV16 to TRBJ1-3, with D possibly being TRBD1 (6 bases). V gave up 1 base and J gave up 1 base, with 8 bases separating them. The CDR3 consists of 15 residues. The V gene's germline CDR1 is SGHSA and CDR2 FRNQAP. The CDR3: CASSLVGTSGNTLYF. The sequenced part of the CDR3 DNA is TGTGCAAGCAGCTTAGTTGGGACATCTGGAAATACGCTCTAT.

In the case of this clone: Each gene name is a mouse one. The read comes to an end 1 residue before the CDR3 does, leaving the germline J gene to fill in the end. V is TRBV3 and J is TRBJ2-7, with 9 positions matching TRBD2. This CDR3 contains 14 residues. Germline-derived CDR1 and CDR2 are SNHLY and FYNGKV (reference sequence). V lost 3 bases, J lost 2 bases, and 2 bases stayed unmatched. CDR3 DNA, as far as it was read: TGTGCCAGCAGCTTTGGGACTGGGACCTATGAACAGTAC. Encoded protein: CASSFGTGTYEQY. The full CDR3 reads CASSFGTGTYEQYF. Looking up the rest from reference TRBV3 and TRBJ2-7 gives the full variable domain: GPKVLQIPSHQIIDMGQMVTLNCDPVSNHLYFYWYKQILGQQMEFLVNFYNGKVMEKSKLFKDQFSVERPDGSYFTLKIQPTALEDSAVYFCASSFGTGTYEQYFGPGTRLTVL.

A remark on this clone: Any gene name here is a mouse gene name. The read terminates 1 residue before the CDR3 end, so the remaining end is supplied by the germline J gene. This sequence joins TRBV26 and TRBJ2-4; D not resolved. The CDR3 loop spans 12 amino acids. The germline V and J ends were trimmed by 4 bases and 0 bases, with 2 bases remaining between them. Germline V gives CDR1 KGHPV, CDR2 FQNQEV (reference sequence). The DNA read from the CDR3 is TGTGCCAGCAGTCACAGTCAAAACACCTTGTAC. Residues: CASSHSQNTLY. The full CDR3 reads CASSHSQNTLYF.